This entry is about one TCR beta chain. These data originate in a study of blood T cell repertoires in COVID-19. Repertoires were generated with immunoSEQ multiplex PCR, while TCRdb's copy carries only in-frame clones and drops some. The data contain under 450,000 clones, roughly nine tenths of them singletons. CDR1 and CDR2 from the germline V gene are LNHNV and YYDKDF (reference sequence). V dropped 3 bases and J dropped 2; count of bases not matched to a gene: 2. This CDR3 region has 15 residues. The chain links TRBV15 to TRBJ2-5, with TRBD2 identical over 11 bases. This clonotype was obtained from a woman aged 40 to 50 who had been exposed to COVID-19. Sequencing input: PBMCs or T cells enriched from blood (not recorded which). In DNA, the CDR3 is TGTGCCACCAGCAGGGGGACTAGCGGTCAAGAGACCCAGTACTTC. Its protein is CATSRGTSGQETQYF.